This T cell receptor beta chain was identified during a study of human versus mouse CDR3 diversity and MHC coevolution (dated by TCRdb to 2016 to 2017). For context, the study as a whole: According to reports, the immunoSEQ assay can detect one in 200,000 T cells and keeps multiplex PCR amplification bias to a minimum. Valid reads per sample ranged from about 0.6 x 10^7 to 1.8 x 10^7 across mouse and human samples. As a reference point for TCR selection on multiple MHC II alleles, the study used human naive CD4 T cell repertoires and compared them against human-TCR-locus transgenic mice that have a single MHC II. Three healthy volunteer blood donors made up the human cohort, with one aged 30 to 39, one aged 40 to 50 and one aged 60 to 70 at collection.

On the study overall, not on this receptor specifically: On average, humans had more CDR3 deletions and insertions than mice did, pointing to greater exonuclease and TdT activity. The largest TCR beta repertoire according to iCHAO1 estimates belonged to humans, at some 1.5 million clonotypes, a result attributed likely to selection by multiple MHC II molecules. Repertoire diversity was not regarded as directly comparable between humans and mice because human T cells were selected on roughly 6 MHC II alleles. Two of the three human donors showed the lowest clonal inequality scores among all compared groups.

The QIAGEN blood and tissue kit was used to extract genomic DNA from sorted cells, and the DNA was quantified on a NanoDrop 1000. Using multiplex PCR of genomic DNA, the immunoSEQ platform deep sequenced and quantified the TCR alpha and beta chains. Concerning the study's data processing: TCR sequences were annotated using IMGT gene and region definitions. Out-of-frame rearrangements were used as a proxy for the preselection repertoire and compared with in-frame clonotypes. The iCHAO1 estimator supplied with the immunoSEQ platform was used to estimate repertoire size. A Gini index based on the Lorenz curve was applied to in-frame amino acid clonotypes to measure clonal inequality. Shared clonotypes were counted with the intersect function of the R package tcR, and similarity was scored with the Jaccard index. Frequencies of V, J and V-J usage were subjected to principal component analysis with the R prcomp function, without normalization. What TCRdb holds here is the immuneACCESS table cut down to in-frame rearrangements. Part of the clones is not present; checked against another copy, under half of the missing clones reflect an unresolved V gene, and the others are unexplained. That table gives V, J and clone size, and the DNA gave D and trimming. The sample includes over 60,000 clones, with around 93% observed a single time. The ten largest make up over 0.12% of the sample.

Fluorescence-activated cell sorting was used to pull naive CD4 T cells, meaning cells that were CD45RO-negative and CD62L-positive, out of the PBMCs. Each donor gave roughly 50 ml of fresh peripheral blood, from which PBMCs were isolated by Ficoll density centrifugation. Cell sorting was carried out on a FACSAria III instrument, and a purity above 95% was achieved for all samples. A remark on this clone: It has no known antigen specificity. Per-nucleotide qualities are absent, and no much larger clonotype sits a single base away.

Material: naive CD4+ T cells from blood. The sample's cell subset or site, from its label and the paper: CD45RO-negative CD62L-positive naive CD4 T cells. This receptor was taken from a person aged 30 to 70 in good health.

CDR3 protein: CAKREPQHF. The DNA sequence is given as TGTGCCAAGAGGGAGCCCCAGCATTTT. The sequence links TRBV28 to TRBJ1-5, with the D gene uncertain. From the cysteine through the phenylalanine, the CDR3 covers 9 amino acids. Only the CDR3 DNA stays, 27 bases, in frame from base 1. V loses 10 bases, J loses 8 bases, and the germline ends lie 6 bases apart. As encoded in the germline V gene, CDR1 is MDHEN while CDR2 is SYDVKM.